This record concerns one T cell receptor (beta chain) sequence. Using immunoSEQ multiplex PCR, the repertoire was profiled, and TCRdb retains in-frame clones only, with some absent. This table has roughly 11,000 clones, roughly 90% appearing once. The data derive from a study of tumor T cells in aggressive B-cell lymphoma. This CDR3 has 14 amino acids. The V and J ends lost 5 bases and 1 base, in that order; junction bases with no gene match: 2. The germline gives CDR1 SGHAT, CDR2 FQNNGV. Input material: tumor tissue. V usage is TRBV11-2 and J usage is TRBJ2-3; 8 bases line up with TRBD1. This receptor was obtained from an adult with diffuse large B cell lymphoma. This CDR3 reads CASSPTGGTDTQYF. CDR3 nucleotide sequence: TGTGCCAGCAGCCCGACAGGGGGCACAGATACGCAGTATTTT.